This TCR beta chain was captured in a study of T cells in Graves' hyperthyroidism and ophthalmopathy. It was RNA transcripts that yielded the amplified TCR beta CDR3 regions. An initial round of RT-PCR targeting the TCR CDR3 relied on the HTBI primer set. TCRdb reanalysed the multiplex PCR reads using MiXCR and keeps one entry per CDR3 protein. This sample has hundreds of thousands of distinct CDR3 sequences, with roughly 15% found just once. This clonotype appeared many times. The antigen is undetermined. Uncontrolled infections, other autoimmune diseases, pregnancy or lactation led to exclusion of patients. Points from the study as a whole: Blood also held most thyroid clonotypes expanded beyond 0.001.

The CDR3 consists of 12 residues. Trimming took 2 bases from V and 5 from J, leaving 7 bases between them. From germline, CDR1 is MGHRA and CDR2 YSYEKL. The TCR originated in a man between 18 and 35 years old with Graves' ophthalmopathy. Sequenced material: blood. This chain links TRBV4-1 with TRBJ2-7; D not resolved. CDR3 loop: CASSQTTDEQYF. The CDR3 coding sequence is TGCGCCAGCAGCCAAACGACGGACGAGCAGTACTTC.